What follows describes a single T cell receptor (beta chain). Its antigen is as yet unknown. Repertoires were generated with immunoSEQ multiplex PCR, while TCRdb's copy carries only in-frame clones and drops some. The sample records 50,000 to 65,000 clones, 80% to 90% being singletons. Deletions cut 5 bases from V and 10 bases from J, with 16 bases between. The CDR3 loop spans 13 amino acids. Germline assignment: CDR1 MNHEY and CDR2 SMNVEV (reference sequence). The time point was: week 35, safety follow-up. Vaccination used 300 ug of mutant IDH1 20-mer peptide per dose, with topical imiquimod. This specimen belongs to a study of a mutant IDH1 vaccine in newly diagnosed glioma. Study-wide background: Vaccination was launched 4-6 weeks after radiotherapy alone, or with temozolomide cycles. Visit timing is recorded as week 35 for V12 and week 47 for V13. Radiotherapy, temozolomide, or both had been given previously, and both were given to most.

This clonotype originated in a middle-aged man with glioma. The chain combines TRBV27 with TRBJ2-3; D gene unclear. Source: PBMCs, taken from a glioma patient whose treatment included an IDH1 peptide vaccine. The CDR3 loop is CASSQTRGWAQYF. Written as DNA, the CDR3 is TGTGCCAGCAGTCAGACCCGCGGTTGGGCGCAGTATTTT.